Sequencing of this T cell receptor beta chain was carried out in a study of cytotoxic CD8 clonotypes in ibrutinib-treated CLL. Libraries were prepared by immunoSEQ multiplex PCR; TCRdb keeps only in-frame clonotypes and omits some of them. The sample lists about 120,000 clones; approximately 58% were seen once. Germline CDR1 is MDHEN and CDR2 is SYDVKM. The V end was cut by 8 bases, the J end by 0 bases, with 7 bases between. The length of the CDR3 is 13 residues. The chain combines TRBV28 with TRBJ2-2, with D possibly matching TRBD1 (5 bases). This TCR was sampled from a human donor with chronic lymphocytic leukemia. Sequenced here: PBMCs, sampled after 24 months of ibrutinib treatment. Here the CDR3 reads CASPGPNTGELFF. CDR3 nucleotide sequence: TGTGCCAGCCCAGGGCCGAACACCGGGGAGCTGTTTTTT.